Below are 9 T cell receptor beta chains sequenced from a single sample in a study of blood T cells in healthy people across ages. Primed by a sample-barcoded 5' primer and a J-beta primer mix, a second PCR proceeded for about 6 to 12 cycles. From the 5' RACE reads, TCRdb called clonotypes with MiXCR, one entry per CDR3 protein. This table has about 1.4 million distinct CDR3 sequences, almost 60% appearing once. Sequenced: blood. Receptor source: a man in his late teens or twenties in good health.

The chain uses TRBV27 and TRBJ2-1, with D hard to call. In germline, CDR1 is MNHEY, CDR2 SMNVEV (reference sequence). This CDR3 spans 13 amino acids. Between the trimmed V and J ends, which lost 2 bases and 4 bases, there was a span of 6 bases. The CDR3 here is CASSLIWYNEQFF. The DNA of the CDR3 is TGTGCCAGCAGTTTAATCTGGTACAATGAGCAGTTCTTC.

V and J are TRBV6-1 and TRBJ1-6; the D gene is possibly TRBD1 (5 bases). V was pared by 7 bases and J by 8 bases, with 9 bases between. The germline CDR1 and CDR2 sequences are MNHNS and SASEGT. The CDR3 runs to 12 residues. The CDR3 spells CASIVGDSPLHF. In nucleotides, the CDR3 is TGTGCCAGCATAGTGGGGGATTCACCCCTCCACTTT.

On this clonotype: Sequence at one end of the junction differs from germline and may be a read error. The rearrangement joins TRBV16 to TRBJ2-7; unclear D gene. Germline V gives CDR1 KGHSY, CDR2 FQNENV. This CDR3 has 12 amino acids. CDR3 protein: CASSRASDEQYF. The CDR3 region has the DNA TGTGCCAGCAGCAGAGCCTCCGACGAGCAGTACTTC.

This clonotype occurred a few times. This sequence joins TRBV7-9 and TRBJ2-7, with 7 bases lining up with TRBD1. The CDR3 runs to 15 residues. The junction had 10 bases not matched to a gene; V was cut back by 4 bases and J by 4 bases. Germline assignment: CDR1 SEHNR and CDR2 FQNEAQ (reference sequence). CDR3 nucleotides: TGTGCCAGCAGCTCCCGACAGGGAAGGACTTACGAGCAGTACTTC. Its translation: CASSSRQGRTYEQYF. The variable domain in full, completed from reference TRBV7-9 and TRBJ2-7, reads DTGVSQNPRHKITKRGQNVTFRCDPISEHNRLYWYRQTLGQGPEFLTYFQNEAQLEKSRLLSDRFSAERPKGSFSTLEIQRTEQGDSAMYLCASSSRQGRTYEQYFGPGTRLTVT.

The CDR3 region has the DNA TGTGCCACCAGCAGAGAGGGGACTGGCTACAATGAGCAGTTCTTC. Its protein is CATSREGTGYNEQFF. The chain links TRBV15 to TRBJ2-1; the D gene is possibly TRBD2 (6 bases). The V and J ends lost 0 bases and 3 bases respectively, with 9 bases between them. Germline lookup yields CDR1 LNHNV and CDR2 YYDKDF (reference sequence). The CDR3 spans 15 residues.

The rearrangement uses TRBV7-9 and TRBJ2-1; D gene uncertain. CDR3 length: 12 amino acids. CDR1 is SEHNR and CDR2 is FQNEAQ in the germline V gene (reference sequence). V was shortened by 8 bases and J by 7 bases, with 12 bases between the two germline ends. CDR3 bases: TGTGCCAGCCGGTCCGCGGTTAATGAGCAGTTCTTC. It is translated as CASRSAVNEQFF. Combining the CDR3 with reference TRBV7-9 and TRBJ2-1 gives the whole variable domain DTGVSQNPRHKITKRGQNVTFRCDPISEHNRLYWYRQTLGQGPEFLTYFQNEAQLEKSRLLSDRFSAERPKGSFSTLEIQRTEQGDSAMYLCASRSAVNEQFFGPGTRLTVL.

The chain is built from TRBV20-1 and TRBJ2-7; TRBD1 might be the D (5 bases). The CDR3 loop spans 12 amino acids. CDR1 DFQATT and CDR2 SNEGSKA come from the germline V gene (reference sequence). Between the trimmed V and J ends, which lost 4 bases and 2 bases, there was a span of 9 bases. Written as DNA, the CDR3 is TGCAGTGCTAAACAGGATACCTACGAGCAGTACTTC. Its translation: CSAKQDTYEQYF.

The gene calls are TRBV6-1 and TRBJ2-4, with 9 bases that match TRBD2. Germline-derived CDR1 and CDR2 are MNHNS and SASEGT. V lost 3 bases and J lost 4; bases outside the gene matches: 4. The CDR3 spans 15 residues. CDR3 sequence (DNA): TGTGCCAGCAGTGACGCAGCGGGGGGAAAAAACATTCAGTACTTC. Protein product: CASSDAAGGKNIQYF.

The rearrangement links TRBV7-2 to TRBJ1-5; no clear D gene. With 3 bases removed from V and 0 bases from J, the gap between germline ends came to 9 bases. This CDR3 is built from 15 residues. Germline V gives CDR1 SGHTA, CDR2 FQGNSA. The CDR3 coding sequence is TGTGCCAGCAGCTTGTCCGTCATTAGCAATCAGCCCCAGCATTTT. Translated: CASSLSVISNQPQHF.